The 24 T cell receptor beta chains given below trace back to one sample, sequenced in a study of CD8+CD57+ T cells in acquired aplastic anemia. Whoever was chosen for sequencing had shown CD8+CD57+ cell expansion by flow cytometry. TCR beta VDJ and CDR3 profiling used genomic DNA as template. TCRdb re-called the reads with MiXCR, one entry per CDR3 protein. The sample shows 270,000 or so distinct CDR3 sequences, less than 85% of them seen only once. The sample comprised sorted CD4+, CD8+, or CD8+CD57+ T cells (not recorded which) from PBMCs. The receptors were gathered from a human donor with aplastic anemia.

As concerns this clonotype: The junction does not match germline at one end; this may be a read error. The CDR3 protein is CASSSGRGPGSPLF. CDR3 bases: TGTGCCAGCAGTTCGGGGCGGGGACCAGGTTCACCCCTCTTT. This chain connects TRBV7-3 to TRBJ2-3, with D possibly being TRBD2 (6 bases). The CDR3 has 14 amino acids. CDR1 is SGHTA, CDR2 FQGTGA, per germline.

On this clonotype itself: The limits of the CDR3 on the DNA are not certain, so only TCRdb's listed CDR3 is given. This sequence joins TRBV7-9 and TRBJ2-3. The CDR3 spans 14 amino acids, including both terminal residues. Germline V gives CDR1 SEHNR, CDR2 FQNEAQ (reference sequence). The CDR3 is CASSLAFYEQYVGF.

With respect to this clonotype: One junction end does not reproduce the germline sequence, and a read error may be involved. The chain carries TRBV5-1 and TRBJ2-7; D may be TRBD2 (5 bases). This CDR3 has 14 residues. Per the germline V gene, CDR1 is SGHRS and CDR2 is YFSETQ. CDR3: CATSGCSLAYEQYF. Here the CDR3 DNA reads TGTGCCACCAGCGGCTGCAGCCTAGCCTACGAGCAGTACTTC.

Notes on this clonotype: Lacking the conserved final phenylalanine or tryptophan, this CDR3 likely reflects a read error. It is unclear where the CDR3 begins or ends on the DNA, so no DNA is shown, and the CDR3 is as TCRdb lists it. The chain's CDR3 is CASSLQGSGEFV. This rearrangement joins TRBV7-9 to TRBJ2-1; the table's D gene call, TRBD2, was not cross checked with the DNA. The CDR3 is 12 amino acids in total, end residues counted. Germline V gene data show CDR1 as SEHNR and CDR2 as FQNEAQ (reference sequence).

This sequence joins TRBV7-3 and TRBJ2-7, with 8 bases fitting TRBD1. Trimming cost V 6 bases and J 9 bases; bases outside gene matches: 13. The CDR3 extends over 14 amino acids. The germline V gene encodes CDR1 SGHTA and CDR2 FQGTGA. The CDR3 reads CASRFTGGHYTQYF. CDR3 sequence (DNA): TGTGCCAGCAGGTTCACAGGGGGGCACTACACGCAGTACTTC.

This clonotype was seen once. Its ends do not fully match the called genes, so a read error is possible. This chain joins TRBV9 and TRBJ2-5, with D hard to call. From germline, CDR1 is SGDLS and CDR2 YYNGEE. There are 14 residues in the CDR3. The CDR3 DNA sequence: TGTGCCACCAGCAGAGGTTCAGACAAGCAGACTCATTACTTC. It encodes CATSRGSDKQTHYF.

Of note for this clonotype: The limits of the CDR3 on the DNA are not certain, so only TCRdb's listed CDR3 is given. V gene TRBV9 combines with J gene TRBJ2-7; TRBD1 is taken as the D call from the table, unchecked against the DNA. The CDR3 totals 14 residues, both ends included. The germline gives CDR1 SGDLS, CDR2 YYNGEE. The CDR3 sequence: CASSVGQGTLKLYF.

The CDR3 nucleotides read TGTGCCACCAGCAGACTAGCGGGGGACTACAATGAGCAGTTCTTC. Translating gives CATSRLAGDYNEQFF. The V call is TRBV15, the J call TRBJ2-1, with TRBD2 identical over 10 bases. From germline, CDR1 is LNHNV and CDR2 YYDKDF (reference sequence). The CDR3 has 15 amino acids. With V trimmed by 2 bases and J by 3 bases, 1 base remained unmatched.

This clonotype was detected once. The V gene is TRBV20-1, the J gene TRBJ1-1, with D perhaps TRBD1 (5 bases). Germline CDR1 reads DFQATT; CDR2 reads SNEGSKA (reference sequence). The CDR3 spans 15 residues. The CDR3 region is CSVRFGGREDTEAFF. CDR3 bases: TGCAGCGTTAGATTTGGTGGCAGGGAGGACACTGAAGCTTTCTTT.

The chain combines TRBV20-1 with TRBJ1-6; D remains unclear. The CDR3 runs 14 residues. Trimming took 0 bases from V and 9 from J, leaving 12 bases between them. Per the germline V gene, CDR1 is DFQATT and CDR2 is SNEGSKA (reference sequence). CDR3 DNA: TGCAGTGCTAGAGATGATCGGGGAAGTTCACCCCTCCACTTT. Protein sequence: CSARDDRGSSPLHF.

Concerning this clonotype: A read error is likely, as this CDR3 ends without the conserved phenylalanine or tryptophan. The limits of the CDR3 on the DNA are not certain, so only TCRdb's listed CDR3 is given. The chain links TRBV2 to TRBJ2-3; the DNA was not used to check the table's D call, TRBD2. From germline, CDR1 is SNHLY and CDR2 FYNNEI. The CDR3 has 14 residues if both end residues are counted. The CDR3 region is CASSLAGVPDTLYC.

This clonotype was seen just once. The chain combines TRBV7-9 with TRBJ2-7, with 9 bases matching TRBD2. V trimming: 4 bases; J trimming: 4 bases; junction bases outside the gene matches: 17. The CDR3 totals 18 residues. Looked up from germline, CDR1 is SEHNR and CDR2 is FQNEAQ (reference sequence). The CDR3 region is CASSSRLSGRAVLYEQYV. The CDR3 DNA reads TGTGCCAGCAGCTCACGCCTTAGCGGGAGAGCAGTTCTTTACGAGCAGTACGTC.

The rearrangement links TRBV7-4 to TRBJ2-7; a possible D gene is TRBD2 (7 bases). Deletions cut 5 bases from V and 9 bases from J, with 23 bases between. The CDR3 is 15 amino acids. Germline assignment: CDR1 SGHVT and CDR2 SQSDAQ. The CDR3 reads CASSPGAWGRETQYV. DNA of the CDR3: TGTGCCAGCAGCCCAGGAGCGTGGGGGCGGGAGACGCAGTACGTC.

The chain recombines TRBV9 with TRBJ2-1, with D perhaps TRBD2 (6 bases). In germline, CDR1 is SGDLS, CDR2 YYNGEE. This CDR3 spans 16 amino acids. The ends were cut back, 4 bases at V and 10 bases at J, with 24 bases in the middle. The CDR3 bases are TGTGCCAGCAGCTTTCAAGGGACCGGGGGATGCGAGGAGCAGTTCTTC. Protein product: CASSFQGTGGCEEQFF.

As to this clonotype: Given the absence of the conserved phenylalanine or tryptophan at the CDR3 end, a read error is likely. No DNA is shown, since the ends of the CDR3 on it are uncertain; the CDR3 is the one TCRdb lists. The chain combines TRBV7-4 with TRBJ2-1; the table's D call, TRBD2, was not checked against the DNA. Both ends counted, the CDR3 spans 16 residues. Per germline, CDR1 SGHVT and CDR2 SQSDAQ. The CDR3 region is CASRYQRSGGSYEQSV.

The genes are TRBV19 and TRBJ2-7; possibly TRBD1 or TRBD2 for D (5 bases each). The CDR3 length is 15 residues. Germline loops: CDR1 LNHDA, CDR2 SQIVND (reference sequence). V dropped 6 bases and J dropped 0 bases, with 15 bases sitting between them. The chain's CDR3 is CASRLGDSRSYEQYF. CDR3 DNA sequence: TGTGCCAGTAGATTGGGAGACAGCCGCTCCTACGAGCAGTACTTC.

The rearrangement links TRBV7-8 to TRBJ2-3, with D possibly being TRBD1 (5 bases). The germline V and J ends were trimmed by 2 bases and 10 bases, with 19 bases remaining between them. The germline V gene encodes CDR1 SGHVS and CDR2 FQNEAQ. The CDR3 is 15 residues long. CDR3 in DNA: TGTGCCAGCAGCTTACCGGCAGGGCGCCTTGATCCGCAGTATTTT. Amino acid sequence: CASSLPAGRLDPQYF. Drawing the rest from reference TRBV7-8 and TRBJ2-3, the complete variable domain is GAGVSQSPRYKVAKRGQDVALRCDPISGHVSLFWYQQALGQGPEFLTYFQNEAQLDKSGLPSDRFFAERPEGSVSTLKIQRTQQEDSAVYLCASSLPAGRLDPQYFGPGTRLTVL.

The chain couples TRBV7-8 to TRBJ1-1; D may be TRBD1 (6 bases). V was clipped by 5 bases and J by 2 bases, with 15 bases between them. In germline, CDR1 is SGHVS, CDR2 FQNEAQ. The CDR3 has 15 residues. The CDR3 DNA is TGTGCCAGCAGCGATCCGGTCAGGGGTAACACTGAAGCTTTCTTT. Translated: CASSDPVRGNTEAFF. The whole variable domain, filled in from reference TRBV7-8 and TRBJ1-1, reads GAGVSQSPRYKVAKRGQDVALRCDPISGHVSLFWYQQALGQGPEFLTYFQNEAQLDKSGLPSDRFFAERPEGSVSTLKIQRTQQEDSAVYLCASSDPVRGNTEAFFGQGTRLTVV.

V and J are TRBV7-9 and TRBJ2-7, with D maybe TRBD2 (6 bases). Trimming took 3 bases from V and 1 from J, leaving 22 bases between them. The CDR3 extends over 18 amino acids. Germline V gene sequence: CDR1 SEHNR, CDR2 FQNEAQ (reference sequence). The CDR3 protein is CASSFHPGGAGVSYEQYV. The CDR3 nucleotides are TGTGCCAGCAGCTTTCATCCAGGCGGGGCGGGCGTTTCCTACGAGCAGTACGTC.

About this clonotype: One junction end does not reproduce the germline sequence, and a read error may be involved. This chain joins TRBV15 and TRBJ2-3, with 8 bases aligning to TRBD2. With the DNA end fitting TRBJ2-5 better, the J assignment may be wrong. The CDR3 runs to 14 residues. Germline assignment: CDR1 LNHNV and CDR2 YYDKDF (reference sequence). The CDR3 coding sequence is TGTTCCGCCAGCGGGGGCTCCAGCCAAGATACCCAGTACTTC. Its protein product is CSASGGSSQDTQYF.

There are many counts of this clonotype. The gene calls are TRBV7-9 and TRBJ1-2, with 10 positions matching TRBD1. V lost 4 bases and J lost 4; bases outside the gene matches: 6. The CDR3 length is 15 residues. CDR1 and CDR2 (germline): SEHNR, FQNEAQ (reference sequence). The CDR3 nucleotides are TGTGCCAGCAGCTCAACTGGGACAGGGGCCTATGGCTACACCTTC. This translates into CASSSTGTGAYGYTF.

V is TRBV7-9 and J is TRBJ2-3, with D perhaps being TRBD1 or TRBD2 (6 bases each). Trimming stripped 11 bases from V and 11 bases from J, with 23 bases between. Germline V gene lookup returns CDR1 SEHNR and CDR2 FQNEAQ (reference sequence). This CDR3 has 13 amino acids. This CDR3 reads CAGGDGGAAQQYF. The CDR3 DNA follows: TGTGCCGGCGGGGACGGGGGCGCAGCTCAGCAGTATTTT.

J is TRBJ2-5 and V is TRBV19; 7 nucleotides line up with TRBD1. The CDR3 extends over 14 amino acids. Per the germline V gene, CDR1 is LNHDA and CDR2 is SQIVND (reference sequence). J lost 2 bases, V lost 3 bases, and 3 bases had no gene match. For the CDR3, the DNA is TGTGCCAGTAGTATTGAGGGACAGCAAGAGACCCAGTACTTC. As protein: CASSIEGQQETQYF.

The chain carries TRBV5-1 and TRBJ1-6; D not certain. Looked up from germline, CDR1 is SGHRS and CDR2 is YFSETQ. This CDR3 has 13 amino acids. V lost 1 base and J 10 bases, leaving 9 bases between the germline ends. This CDR3 is CASSLIPESPLHF. CDR3 sequence (DNA): TGCGCCAGCAGCTTGATTCCAGAGTCACCCCTCCACTTT.